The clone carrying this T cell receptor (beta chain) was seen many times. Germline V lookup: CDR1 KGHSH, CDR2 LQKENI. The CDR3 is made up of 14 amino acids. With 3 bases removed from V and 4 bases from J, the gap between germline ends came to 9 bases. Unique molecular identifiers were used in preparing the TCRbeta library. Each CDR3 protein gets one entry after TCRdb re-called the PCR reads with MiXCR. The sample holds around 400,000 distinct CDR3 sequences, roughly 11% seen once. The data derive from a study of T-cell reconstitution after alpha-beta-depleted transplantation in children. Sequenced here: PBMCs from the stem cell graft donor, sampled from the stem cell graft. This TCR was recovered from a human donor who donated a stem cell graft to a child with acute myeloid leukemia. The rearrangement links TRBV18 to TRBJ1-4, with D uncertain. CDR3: CASSPVQINEKLFF. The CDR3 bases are TGTGCCAGCTCACCTGTCCAGATTAATGAAAAACTGTTTTTT.